This T cell receptor (beta chain) was found in a study of cytomegalovirus exposure and HLA in healthy donors (dated by TCRdb to about 2017). Broadly, across the study: According to an earlier analysis of 587 of the donors, 150 million to 200 million T cells yielded over 100 million unique TCR beta sequences and 276 Gb of sequence data. An early release that covered about 600 HLA-typed donors contained 300 to 350 gigabases of sequencing data and 80 million or so unique TCR sequences. The genetic ancestry cluster associated with self-reported Caucasian donors included 65% to 90% of the roughly 400 genotyped donors. The study aimed to test whether signatures of past pathogen exposure could be identified by cataloging public T cell receptors. The study used immunosequencing to profile the T cell repertoires of hundreds of subjects and linked those repertoires to cytomegalovirus serostatus. Along with the approximately 700-subject first cohort, a separate validation cohort of around 120 different subjects was used. To predict cytomegalovirus infection status, the study brought together high-throughput TCR immunosequencing, statistical association of individual TCRs with disease status, and machine learning. A later analysis re-examined previously published TCR beta repertoires from 600 to 700 donors and added high-resolution HLA genotyping to investigate patterns of TCR occurrence. In the later analysis, no new phenotypic data were used to find candidate immune exposures; instead, reliance was placed on TCR beta sequences and their occurrence across donors. In an earlier analysis of 500 to 650 of the donors, high-throughput TCR beta sequencing was used to judge whether each TCR beta V gene segment behaved as functional or pseudogenic. Donor age, sex, ethnicity and CMV serostatus were compiled alongside the repertoire data. A later genetic analysis used genome-wide SNP genotypes for about 60% of the roughly 700 donors, treating that subset as a discovery cohort. Every repertoire in the discovery cohort had been generated on one and the same sequencing platform. Class I and class II HLA loci were covered by the typing at four-digit resolution. Typing coverage varied by locus: roughly 620-630 donors for A, B, C, DRB1 and DQB1; some 520 for DQA1; more than 600 for DPA1; 400 to 480 for DPB1. Roughly 5 DR-DQ haplotypes were handled as single units for association and clustering because linkage in the cohort was strong. Across some 400 genotyped donors of the cohort, an average of approximately 240,000 unique TCR beta nucleotide sequences per donor were sequenced, and 15% to 20% of those sequences were non-productive.

Libraries were prepared through the immunoSEQ multiplex PCR assay. For the multiplex PCR, a mixture combining 60 forward primers for TCR Vbeta segments and 13 reverse primers for TCR Jbeta segments was used. A multiplex PCR assay on genomic DNA amplified the CDR3 region of rearranged TCR beta genes. Amplified TCR beta libraries were sequenced as 87-base-pair reads on the Illumina HiSeq System. The study's processing was this. Across the 500 to 750 repertoires, a later analysis counted roughly 77 million unique TCR beta chains, 8.5 million to 12 million of which were shared by at least two donors. Raw reads were error-corrected and collapsed into unique sequences by a nearest-neighbor algorithm in which closely related sequences were merged to remove PCR and sequencing errors. To assign V, D and J gene segments, CDR3 sequences were aligned to IMGT reference sequences. For a sequence to be retained, at least a six-nucleotide match to both a V gene segment and a J gene segment was required. Rearrangements were called productive when the CDR3 lacked stop codons and stayed in frame with V and J; all others were non-productive. Following IMGT convention, CDR3 was defined as the stretch from the second conserved V-encoded cysteine to the conserved J-encoded phenylalanine. In an earlier analysis of 550 to 650 of the donors, sequences lacking an unambiguous match to a single V gene segment were excluded. In an earlier analysis of a few hundred of the donors, a V segment was called functional when productive rearrangements were above 56.7%, and segregating when the standard deviation between donors exceeded 5%. A statistical classification framework was developed to diagnose cytomegalovirus status using the catalog of TCR beta chain sequences. V and J gene assignment, in a later analysis, came from comparing TCR nucleotide sequences with IMGT/GENE-DB human TR gene sequences. In a later analysis, CDR3 sequences and most-parsimonious VDJ recombination scenarios were assigned using the TCRdist pipeline. In a later analysis, every TCR beta chain was defined by the combination of its CDR3 amino acid sequence and its V-gene family, and reads without a unique V-gene family were dropped. In a later analysis, approximately 640 highly shared, low-generation-probability nucleotide sequences were removed to address suspected cross-contamination and a sequencing artifact. For each public chain, a later analysis derived a clonal expansion index from normalized ranks of inferred template counts within each repertoire. Generation probabilities in a later analysis came from a VDJ recombination model fitted to out-of-frame rearrangements, and those results were checked against IGoR. In a later analysis, TCR-TCR, TCR-HLA and TCR-CMV co-occurrence was scored with hypergeometric tests, and a repertoire-size bias correction was applied to TCR pairs. A later analysis estimated false discovery rates by permuting HLA or CMV assignments 20 times. In a later analysis, co-occurring TCRs were grouped with DBSCAN, and TCRdist sequence similarity was added when clustering was performed within HLA-allele-positive subsets. Repertoires with fewer than 30,000 or more than 120,000 public chains were left out of co-occurrence clustering, as were four to six repertoires with anomalous nucleotide sharing. Drawn from immuneACCESS, this table holds only the in-frame rearrangements with V and J called that TCRdb kept. Clones are partly lost; checked studies trace under half to an unresolved V gene and leave the rest unexplained. That table is the source of V, J and clone size, and D and trimming were worked out from the DNA. This sample holds under 200,000 clones; about 75% were observed only once. The ten biggest clones cover over 4% of the sample.

Beyond this particular receptor, the publication reports: A few of the identified cytomegalovirus-associated TCR beta chains were confirmed in vitro to be specific for cytomegalovirus antigens. Linkage disequilibrium might explain the correlated functional status among segregating V segments, but an unknown experimental factor could not be excluded. Several of the top co-occurrence clusters appeared to be linked to parvovirus B19, influenza, CMV and Epstein-Barr virus, according to a later analysis. Because some donors lacked HLA typing at each locus, the association tests relied only on the typed subset. A later analysis found that most CMV-associated TCR beta chains appeared HLA-restricted, with HLA associations seemingly driven largely by CMV exposure. Roughly uniform sequencing depth across donors was assumed in presence/absence analyses, although this assumption may not hold. When HLA alleles, especially DR and DQ, strongly co-occurred, attributing TCR associations to individual alleles was difficult. A later genetic analysis associated a missense DCLRE1C variant with V-gene and J-gene trimming of TCR beta chains, and an independent cohort replicated the association. A cluster of highly shared sequence variants was judged likely to be a technical artifact of the sequencing pipeline. A further reported finding was that TCR beta sequences accurately predicted the HLA-A and HLA-B alleles for most subjects in the first cohort. The classifier was reported to diagnose cytomegalovirus status with high specificity and sensitivity in both the original cohort and the validation cohort. In an earlier analysis of 587 of the donors, most TCR beta V segments appeared in productive rearrangements about 90% or about 30% of the time, broadly matching IMGT annotations. Compared with equally common non-associated chains, HLA-associated TCR beta chains in a later analysis were more clonally expanded and had lower generation probabilities. Because counts were too low, about 15 rarely observed V segments, including chromosome 9 orphons, were left out of the earlier analysis of some 640 of the donors. The study listed approximately 150 TCR beta chains as associated with cytomegalovirus. Specific HLA alleles were associated with 16,951 TCR beta sequences at a false discovery rate of 0.05 in a later analysis. Immune exposure information for the cohort was limited to CMV serostatus. A later genetic analysis reported fewer N-insertions in productive TCRs among donors in an Asian-associated ancestry cluster than the roughly 700-donor mean. According to the authors, the approach could potentially be generalized to other disease states and immunological phenotypes. In a later analysis, the rate of TCR association differed among HLA loci, with DRB1 alleles having the most associated TCRs and HLA-C alleles having the fewest. This cohort had only TCR beta chains sequenced, and the lack of alpha or paired-chain data limited which features could be detected. Across donors, most TCR sequences were observed very rarely, whereas some public TCRs were present in many individuals.

Turning to this clone: Its antigen is currently not known. One base away there is no much larger clone; base qualities are not given.

The cohort comprised hundreds of healthy bone marrow donors. Cohort members were all nominally healthy when sampled, although unrecorded immune exposures were likely present. The donor was CMV seronegative and was included in the group of 352 seronegative cohort members. Every donor gave a peripheral blood sample, and the peripheral blood mononuclear cells from that sample were used for TCR beta sequencing. Genomic DNA extraction from the blood cell samples was performed with the Qiagen DNeasy Blood Extraction Kit. This TCR derives from a male donor in good health and CMV-seronegative. The sample comprised PBMCs.

The DNA sequence is given as TGTGCCAGCGTTAATGAAGACACTAACTATGGCTACACCTTC. The translation is CASVNEDTNYGYTF. Recombination joined TRBV5-6 with TRBJ1-2; the D gene identity is not certain. CDR1 and CDR2 are read off the germline V gene as SGHDT and YYEEEE. The junction shows trimming of 7 bases on V and 0 bases on J, plus 13 bases between the germline ends. There are 14 amino acids in the CDR3, from cysteine to phenylalanine inclusive. Only the CDR3 region is kept as DNA, spanning 42 bases read in frame from base 1.